The 22 T cell receptor beta chains given below trace back to one sample, sequenced in a study of cytomegalovirus exposure and HLA in healthy donors. Both 60 Vbeta primers and 13 Jbeta primers went into the PCR. Profiled with immunoSEQ multiplex PCR; TCRdb holds only in-frame clones, not every one. The sample lists more than 80,000 clones; 60% to 75% were seen once. Input material: PBMCs. The receptors derive from a female donor in good health and CMV-seropositive.

Comment on this clone: The identical CDR3 is also encoded by other nucleotide sequences in the sample. J is TRBJ1-1 and V is TRBV28; no firm D call. Germline loops: CDR1 MDHEN, CDR2 SYDVKM. The CDR3 contains 12 residues. With 3 bases removed from V and 1 base from J, the gap between germline ends came to 3 bases. CDR3 protein: CASSLRNTEAFF. The DNA for the CDR3 is TGTGCCAGCAGTTTGAGGAACACTGAAGCTTTCTTT.

In its sample, this clone was seen a few times. V gene TRBV6-6 combines with J gene TRBJ2-3, with TRBD2 matching over 8 bases. The CDR3 extends over 16 amino acids. The germline gives CDR1 MNHNY, CDR2 SVGAGI (reference sequence). Trimming at V came to 6 bases and at J to 5 bases, leaving 13 bases not matched to a gene. CDR3 DNA sequence: TGTGCCAGCAGCCCATTCCGAGCGGGGGCGGAAGATACGCAGTATTTT. It yields the protein CASSPFRAGAEDTQYF.

In nucleotides, the CDR3 is TGTGCCAGCAGCAACCGCCCGACAGACATGAACACTGAAGCTTTCTTT. Translation: CASSNRPTDMNTEAFF. The V gene is TRBV9, the J gene TRBJ1-1, with a possible D match to TRBD1 (5 bases). V was clipped by 4 bases and J by 0 bases, with 16 bases between them. The CDR3 contains 16 residues. The germline CDR1 and CDR2 sequences are SGDLS and YYNGEE.

This clone has a handful of counts. Written as DNA, the CDR3 is TGTGCCAGCAGCTTCGGCACTAGCCCCCAAGATACGCAGTATTTT. Its protein is CASSFGTSPQDTQYF. V usage is TRBV11-3 and J usage is TRBJ2-3; possible D gene TRBD2, 6 bases. The germline V gene encodes CDR1 SGHNT and CDR2 YENEEA. The CDR3 spans 15 residues. Trimming removed 3 bases at V and 5 bases at J, with 15 bases between.

This clone was seen just once. V gene TRBV4-1 combines with J gene TRBJ2-3; 9 nucleotides align to TRBD1. Trimming at V came to 4 bases and at J to 0 bases, leaving 23 bases not matched to a gene. The CDR3 runs to 22 residues. Looked up from germline, CDR1 is MGHRA and CDR2 is YSYEKL. The CDR3 DNA reads TGCGCCAGCAGCCCCGGGACAGGGATGATATTTGCGAGGGGTTCTAGCACAGATACGCAGTATTTT. It yields the protein CASSPGTGMIFARGSSTDTQYF.

The V call is TRBV4-2, the J call TRBJ2-7; TRBD2 agrees at 15 bases. V was clipped by 4 bases and J by 1 base; unmatched bases: 5. The V gene's germline CDR1 is LGHNA and CDR2 YNFKEQ. CDR3 length equals 17 residues. CDR3 loop: CASSLGLAGGPSYEQYF. The CDR3 nucleotides read TGTGCCAGCAGCCTGGGACTAGCGGGAGGCCCGTCCTACGAGCAGTACTTC.

This clone was counted a few times. CDR3: CAWSVTDTEAFF. CDR3 coding DNA: TGTGCCTGGAGTGTCACAGACACTGAAGCTTTCTTT. This chain uses TRBV30 with TRBJ1-1; D is undetermined. V was cut by 0 bases and J by 3 bases, with 5 bases left in between. Germline V gene sequence: CDR1 GTSNPN, CDR2 SVGIG (reference sequence). This CDR3 region has 12 residues. The full variable domain, its missing parts supplied by reference TRBV30 and TRBJ1-1, is SQTIHQWPATLVQPVGSPLSLECTVEGTSNPNLYWYRQAAGRGLQLLFYSVGIGQISSEVPQNLSASRPQDRQFILSSKKLLLSDSGFYLCAWSVTDTEAFFGQGTRLTVV.

The rearrangement links TRBV30 to TRBJ1-3; no clear D. V lost 4 bases, J lost 10 bases, and 17 bases lay in between. Per the germline V gene, CDR1 is GTSNPN and CDR2 is SVGIG (reference sequence). This CDR3 spans 13 amino acids. CDR3 nucleotide sequence: TGTGCCTGGACAGGTCTTAAAGGAGGGACCATATATTTT. Translation gives CAWTGLKGGTIYF.

This rearrangement joins TRBV7-2 to TRBJ1-4, with D perhaps matching TRBD1 (6 bases). CDR1 and CDR2 from the germline V gene are SGHTA and FQGNSA. The CDR3 loop spans 14 amino acids. Between the trimmed V and J ends, which lost 2 bases and 7 bases, there was a span of 11 bases. This chain's CDR3 is CASSLIGGAEKLFF. In DNA form, the CDR3 reads TGTGCCAGCAGCTTAATAGGGGGGGCTGAAAAACTGTTTTTT.

V usage is TRBV25-1 and J usage is TRBJ2-3; 16 bases line up with TRBD2. This CDR3 is built from 18 residues. Germline V CDR1 and CDR2: MGHDK, SYGVNS. V was pared by 3 bases and J by 7 bases, with 10 bases of the junction left unmatched. CDR3 protein: CASSDGNRGLAGGYTQYF. The CDR3 DNA reads TGTGCCAGCAGTGATGGAAACAGGGGACTAGCGGGGGGGTATACGCAGTATTTT.

V usage is TRBV11-2 and J usage is TRBJ2-7, with TRBD2 matching over 12 bases. The germline V gene encodes CDR1 SGHAT and CDR2 FQNNGV. The CDR3 runs to 16 residues. Germline trimming cut 4 bases from V and 7 bases from J; bases unmatched to any gene: 11. The CDR3 bases are TGTGCCAGCAGCTCAAGAGGACTAGCGGGATTGAGTGAGCAGTACTTC. As protein: CASSSRGLAGLSEQYF. Full variable domain (rest looked up from reference TRBV11-2 and TRBJ2-7): EAGVAQSPRYKIIEKRQSVAFWCNPISGHATLYWYQQILGQGPKLLIQFQNNGVVDDSQLPKDRFSAERLKGVDSTLKIQPAKLEDSAVYLCASSSRGLAGLSEQYFGPGTRLTVT.

The chain recombines TRBV28 with TRBJ2-3, with a possible D match to TRBD2 (5 bases). Germline loops: CDR1 MDHEN, CDR2 SYDVKM. V shed 7 bases and J shed 0 bases, with 14 bases lying between them. The CDR3 contains 15 residues. CDR3 in amino acids: CASMGWESSTDTQYF. CDR3 DNA: TGTGCCAGCATGGGGTGGGAGTCCAGCACAGATACGCAGTATTTT.

The V call is TRBV7-9, the J call TRBJ1-1; no clear D. The CDR3 runs to 13 residues. Germline V CDR1 and CDR2: SEHNR, FQNEAQ (reference sequence). Between the trimmed V and J ends, which lost 3 bases and 8 bases, there was a span of 13 bases. This CDR3 reads CASSFDLRGEAFF. As DNA, the CDR3 is TGTGCCAGCAGCTTTGATCTCCGGGGAGAAGCTTTCTTT.

This chain links TRBV28 with TRBJ2-3; TRBD1 might be the D (6 bases). Trimming took 2 bases from V and 1 from J, leaving 22 bases between them. Germline CDR1 MDHEN, CDR2 SYDVKM. The CDR3 is 19 amino acids. The CDR3 DNA follows: TGTGCCAGCAGTTTAAGTGGGGGCTCCTATGTAGTGGGCACAGATACGCAGTATTTT. Its protein is CASSLSGGSYVVGTDTQYF. The whole variable domain, filled in from reference TRBV28 and TRBJ2-3, reads DVKVTQSSRYLVKRTGEKVFLECVQDMDHENMFWYRQDPGLGLRLIYFSYDVKMKEKGDIPEGYSVSREKKERFSLILESASTNQTSMYLCASSLSGGSYVVGTDTQYFGPGTRLTVL.

The chain has TRBV2 and TRBJ2-2; 7 bases are shared with TRBD2. The V segment lost 2 bases and the J segment 0 bases; nucleotides outside the gene matches: 3. The germline gives CDR1 SNHLY, CDR2 FYNNEI. There are 16 residues in the CDR3. CDR3 loop: CASSELGGANTGELFF. CDR3 nucleotide sequence: TGTGCCAGCAGTGAATTGGGGGGGGCGAACACCGGGGAGCTGTTTTTT.

This clone was observed a few times. The chain has TRBV4-1 and TRBJ1-3, with a tentative D call TRBD1 (6 bases). The length of the CDR3 is 15 residues. Trimming took 1 base from V and 4 from J, leaving 11 bases between them. Germline values: CDR1 MGHRA, CDR2 YSYEKL. The CDR3 DNA follows: TGCGCCAGCAGCCAAGGACAGGCGCGGGGAAACACCATATATTTT. Translated: CASSQGQARGNTIYF.

Only a few counts were recorded for this clone. The chain recombines TRBV5-1 with TRBJ2-3, with 12 nucleotides matching TRBD1. After removal of 4 bases from V and 6 bases from J, the junction contained 3 bases not matched to a gene. The CDR3 is 14 residues long. The germline gives CDR1 SGHRS, CDR2 YFSETQ. The CDR3 sequence is CASSTGQGADTQYF. CDR3 nucleotide sequence: TGCGCCAGCAGCACGGGACAGGGGGCGGATACGCAGTATTTT.

The rearrangement links TRBV7-8 to TRBJ2-7; 13 nucleotides line up with TRBD2. Per germline, CDR1 SGHVS and CDR2 FQNEAQ. The CDR3 has 15 residues. The V segment lost 4 bases and the J segment 6 bases; nucleotides outside the gene matches: 6. CDR3 nucleotides: TGTGCCAGCAGCTCTACGGGACTAGCGGGACCCGAGCAGTACTTC. Translating it yields CASSSTGLAGPEQYF.

The J gene is TRBJ1-3, the V gene TRBV4-2, with a possible D match to TRBD1 (6 bases). Trimming pared 0 bases from V and 4 bases from J, leaving 13 bases between. The CDR3 covers 16 residues. Germline CDR1 reads LGHNA; CDR2 reads YNFKEQ. The chain's CDR3 is CASSQDSGTQGNTIYF. The CDR3 DNA reads as TGTGCCAGCAGCCAAGATTCCGGGACACAAGGAAACACCATATATTTT.

The rearrangement links TRBV12-5 to TRBJ2-5; D ambiguous. Germline V lookup: CDR1 LGHNT, CDR2 FRNRAP. There are 16 residues in the CDR3. Trimming took 7 bases from V and 4 from J, leaving 22 bases between them. CDR3 coding DNA: TGTGCTAGTGCCCTAAACTGGGTGGGTTCAGGAGAGACCCAGTACTTC. It encodes CASALNWVGSGETQYF.

The chain recombines TRBV28 with TRBJ2-6; weak D call: TRBD2 (6 bases). The CDR3 covers 16 residues. The germline gives CDR1 MDHEN, CDR2 SYDVKM. Trimming left V 7 bases short and J 0 bases short, with 13 bases between. The CDR3 loop is CASTSEGPSGANVLTF. CDR3 coding DNA: TGTGCCAGCACCTCGGAGGGACCCTCTGGGGCCAACGTCCTGACTTTC. The variable domain in full, with the rest retrieved from reference TRBV28 and TRBJ2-6, is DVKVTQSSRYLVKRTGEKVFLECVQDMDHENMFWYRQDPGLGLRLIYFSYDVKMKEKGDIPEGYSVSREKKERFSLILESASTNQTSMYLCASTSEGPSGANVLTFGAGSRLTVL.

CDR3 DNA sequence: TGTGCCAGCAGCTTGGCCAGGGGGGAAGCGAATTCACCCCTCCACTTT. Its protein is CASSLARGEANSPLHF. J is TRBJ1-6 and V is TRBV5-6, with 7 bases that match TRBD1. The length of the CDR3 is 16 residues. J gave up 7 bases and V 0 bases, and 7 bases lay outside the gene matches. CDR1 and CDR2 from the germline V gene are SGHDT and YYEEEE.